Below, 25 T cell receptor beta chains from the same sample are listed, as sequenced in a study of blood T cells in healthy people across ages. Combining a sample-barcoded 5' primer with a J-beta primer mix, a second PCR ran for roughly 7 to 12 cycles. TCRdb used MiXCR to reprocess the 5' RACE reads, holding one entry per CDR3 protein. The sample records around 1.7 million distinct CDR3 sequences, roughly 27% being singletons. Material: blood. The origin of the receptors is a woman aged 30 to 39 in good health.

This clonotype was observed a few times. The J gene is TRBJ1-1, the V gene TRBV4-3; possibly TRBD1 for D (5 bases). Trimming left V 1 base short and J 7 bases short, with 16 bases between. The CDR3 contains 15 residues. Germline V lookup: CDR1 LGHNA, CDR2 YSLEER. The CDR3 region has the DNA TGCGCCAGCAGCCAAGCTGTGAGAGACAGAGGTGAAGCTTTCTTT. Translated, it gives CASSQAVRDRGEAFF.

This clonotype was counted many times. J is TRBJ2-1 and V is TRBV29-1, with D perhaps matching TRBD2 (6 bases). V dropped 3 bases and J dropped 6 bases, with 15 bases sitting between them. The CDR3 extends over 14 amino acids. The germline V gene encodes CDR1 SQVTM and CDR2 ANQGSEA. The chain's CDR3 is CSVEGRNFFNEQFF. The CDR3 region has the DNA TGCAGCGTTGAGGGGAGGAATTTTTTCAATGAGCAGTTCTTC.

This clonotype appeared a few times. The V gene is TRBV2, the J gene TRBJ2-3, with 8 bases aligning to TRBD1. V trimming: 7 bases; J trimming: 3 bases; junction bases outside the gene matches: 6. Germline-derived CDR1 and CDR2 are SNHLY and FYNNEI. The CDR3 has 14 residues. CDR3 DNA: TGTGCCAGCACTCCCGGACAGGGAACAGATACGCAGTATTTT. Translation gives CASTPGQGTDTQYF. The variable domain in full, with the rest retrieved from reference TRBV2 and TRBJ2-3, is EPEVTQTPSHQVTQMGQEVILRCVPISNHLYFYWYRQILGQKVEFLVSFYNNEISEKSEIFDDQFSVERPDGSNFTLKIRSTKLEDSAMYFCASTPGQGTDTQYFGPGTRLTVL.

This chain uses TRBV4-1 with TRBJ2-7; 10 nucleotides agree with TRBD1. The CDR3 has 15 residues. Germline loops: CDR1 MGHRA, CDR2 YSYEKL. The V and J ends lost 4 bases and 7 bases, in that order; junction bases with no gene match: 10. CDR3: CASSLGQGVKGEQYF. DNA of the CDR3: TGCGCCAGCAGCCTCGGACAGGGGGTGAAGGGTGAGCAGTACTTC.

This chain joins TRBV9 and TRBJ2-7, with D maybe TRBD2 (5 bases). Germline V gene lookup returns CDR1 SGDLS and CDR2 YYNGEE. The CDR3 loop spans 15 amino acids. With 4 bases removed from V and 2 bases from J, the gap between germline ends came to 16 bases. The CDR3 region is CASSRGEGSAYEQYF. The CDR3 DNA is TGTGCCAGCAGCCGTGGAGAGGGCTCCGCCTACGAGCAGTACTTC.

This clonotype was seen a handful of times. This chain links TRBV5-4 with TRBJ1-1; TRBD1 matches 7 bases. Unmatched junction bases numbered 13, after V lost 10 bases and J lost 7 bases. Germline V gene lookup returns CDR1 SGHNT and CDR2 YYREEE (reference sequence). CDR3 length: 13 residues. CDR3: CAPRGDSGDEAFF. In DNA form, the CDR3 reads TGTGCCCCCCGGGGGGACAGCGGTGATGAAGCTTTCTTT.

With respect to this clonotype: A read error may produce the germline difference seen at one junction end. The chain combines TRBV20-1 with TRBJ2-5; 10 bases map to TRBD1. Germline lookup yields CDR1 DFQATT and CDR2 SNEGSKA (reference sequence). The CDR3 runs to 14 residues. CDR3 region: CSALDRGRGEAQYF. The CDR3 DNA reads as TGCAGTGCCCTCGACAGGGGGCGCGGAGAGGCCCAGTACTTC.

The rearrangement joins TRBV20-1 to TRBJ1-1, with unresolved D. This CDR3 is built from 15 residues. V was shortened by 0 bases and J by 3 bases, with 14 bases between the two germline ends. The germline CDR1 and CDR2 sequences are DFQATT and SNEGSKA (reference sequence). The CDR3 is CSARDLREVYTEAFF. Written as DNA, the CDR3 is TGCAGTGCTAGAGATCTTAGGGAGGTCTACACTGAAGCTTTCTTT.

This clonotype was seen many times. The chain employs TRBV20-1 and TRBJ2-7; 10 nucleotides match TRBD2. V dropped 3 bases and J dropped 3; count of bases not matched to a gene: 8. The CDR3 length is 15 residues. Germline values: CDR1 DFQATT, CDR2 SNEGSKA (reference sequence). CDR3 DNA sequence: TGCAGTGCTAGGTTAGCGGGGGGTGGAAGCTACGAGCAGTACTTC. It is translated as CSARLAGGGSYEQYF.

CDR3 in amino acids: CATSGTAGGNTEAFF. CDR3 DNA: TGTGCCACCAGTGGGACGGCAGGGGGGAACACTGAAGCTTTCTTT. This rearrangement joins TRBV24-1 to TRBJ1-1; TRBD1 agrees at 7 bases. The ends lost 5 bases at V and 1 base at J; junction bases unmatched: 6. The CDR3 sequence is 15 residues long. Germline-derived CDR1 and CDR2 are KGHDR and SFDVKD.

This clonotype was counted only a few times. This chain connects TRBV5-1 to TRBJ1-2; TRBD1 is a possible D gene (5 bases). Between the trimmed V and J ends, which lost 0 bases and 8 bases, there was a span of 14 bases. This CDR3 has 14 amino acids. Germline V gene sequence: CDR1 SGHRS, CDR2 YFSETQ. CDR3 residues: CASSLEAGDLGYTF. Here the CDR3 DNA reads TGCGCCAGCAGCTTGGAGGCGGGGGACTTAGGCTACACCTTC.

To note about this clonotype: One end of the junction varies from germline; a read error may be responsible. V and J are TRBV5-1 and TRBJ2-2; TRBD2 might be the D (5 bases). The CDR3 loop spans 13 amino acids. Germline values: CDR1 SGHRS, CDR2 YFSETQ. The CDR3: CASSLEVARERFF. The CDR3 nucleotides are TGCGCCAGCAGCTTGGAGGTAGCAAGGGAGCGGTTTTTT.

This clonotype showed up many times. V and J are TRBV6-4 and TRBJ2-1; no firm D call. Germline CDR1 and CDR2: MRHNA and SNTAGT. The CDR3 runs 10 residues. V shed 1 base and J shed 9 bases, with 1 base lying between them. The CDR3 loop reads CASSDFEQFF. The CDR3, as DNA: TGTGCCAGCAGTGACTTTGAGCAGTTCTTC.

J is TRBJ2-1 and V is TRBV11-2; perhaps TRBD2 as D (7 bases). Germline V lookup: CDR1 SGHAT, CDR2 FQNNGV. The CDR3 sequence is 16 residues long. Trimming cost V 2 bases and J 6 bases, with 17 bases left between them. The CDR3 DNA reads TGTGCCAGCAGCTTATCGAGTGGGGGAGGGGGCAATGAGCAGTTCTTC. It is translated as CASSLSSGGGGNEQFF. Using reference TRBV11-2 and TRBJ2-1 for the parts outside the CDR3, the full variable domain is EAGVAQSPRYKIIEKRQSVAFWCNPISGHATLYWYQQILGQGPKLLIQFQNNGVVDDSQLPKDRFSAERLKGVDSTLKIQPAKLEDSAVYLCASSLSSGGGGNEQFFGPGTRLTVL.

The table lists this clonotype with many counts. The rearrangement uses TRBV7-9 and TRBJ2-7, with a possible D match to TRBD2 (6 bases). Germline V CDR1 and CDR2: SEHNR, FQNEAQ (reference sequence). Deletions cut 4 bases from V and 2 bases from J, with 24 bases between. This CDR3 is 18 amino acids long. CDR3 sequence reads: CASSSSDPHSSGAYEQYF. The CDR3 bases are TGTGCCAGCAGCTCTTCGGACCCCCATTCCTCGGGAGCCTACGAGCAGTACTTC.

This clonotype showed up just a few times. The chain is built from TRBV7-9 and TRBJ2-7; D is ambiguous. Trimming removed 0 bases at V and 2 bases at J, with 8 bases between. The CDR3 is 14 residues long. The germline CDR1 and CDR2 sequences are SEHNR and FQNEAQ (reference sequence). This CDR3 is CASSLAVRPYEQYF. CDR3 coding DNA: TGTGCCAGCAGCTTAGCGGTCCGCCCCTACGAGCAGTACTTC.

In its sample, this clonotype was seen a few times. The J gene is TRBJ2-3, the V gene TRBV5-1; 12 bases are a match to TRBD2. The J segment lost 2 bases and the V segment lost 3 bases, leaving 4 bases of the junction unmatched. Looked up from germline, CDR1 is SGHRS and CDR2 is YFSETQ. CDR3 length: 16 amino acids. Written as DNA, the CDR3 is TGCGCCAGCAGCTCAAGACTAGCGGGAGACACAGATACGCAGTATTTT. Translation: CASSSRLAGDTDTQYF.

The CDR3 protein is CASSASGSQGGSPLHF. The CDR3 DNA reads TGTGCCAGCAGCGCCTCGGGATCTCAGGGAGGTTCACCCCTCCACTTT. V usage is TRBV9 and J usage is TRBJ1-6; tentatively, D is TRBD1 (5 bases). Germline loops: CDR1 SGDLS, CDR2 YYNGEE. V gave up 3 bases and J gave up 9 bases, with 19 bases separating them. This CDR3 has 16 residues.

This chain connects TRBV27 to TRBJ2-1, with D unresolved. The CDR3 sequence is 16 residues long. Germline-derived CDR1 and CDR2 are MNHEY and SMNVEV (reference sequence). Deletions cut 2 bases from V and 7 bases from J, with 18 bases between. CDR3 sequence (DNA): TGTGCCAGCAGTTTACGACCGCTAGGAATGGGGAATGAGCAGTTCTTC. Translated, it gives CASSLRPLGMGNEQFF.

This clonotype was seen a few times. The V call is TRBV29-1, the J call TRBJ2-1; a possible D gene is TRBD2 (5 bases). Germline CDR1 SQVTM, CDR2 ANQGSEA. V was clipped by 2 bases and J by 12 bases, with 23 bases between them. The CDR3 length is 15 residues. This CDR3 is CSVESGTRWAGGQFF. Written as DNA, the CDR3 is TGCAGCGTTGAAAGCGGTACGCGTTGGGCCGGCGGGCAGTTCTTC.

The CDR3 DNA sequence: TGTGCCAGCACCACAGGGGGTGGTAATCAGCCCCAGCATTTT. Its protein product is CASTTGGGNQPQHF. The rearrangement joins TRBV12-3 or TRBV12-4 to TRBJ1-5; 8 bases match TRBD1. This CDR3 is built from 14 residues. The ends lost 7 bases at V and 4 bases at J; junction bases unmatched: 6.

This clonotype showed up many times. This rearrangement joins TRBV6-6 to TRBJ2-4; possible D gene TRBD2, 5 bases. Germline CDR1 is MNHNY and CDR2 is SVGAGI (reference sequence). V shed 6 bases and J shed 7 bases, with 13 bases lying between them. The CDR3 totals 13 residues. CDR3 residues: CASRQKRGNIQYF. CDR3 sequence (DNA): TGTGCCAGCAGACAAAAGAGAGGGAACATTCAGTACTTC.

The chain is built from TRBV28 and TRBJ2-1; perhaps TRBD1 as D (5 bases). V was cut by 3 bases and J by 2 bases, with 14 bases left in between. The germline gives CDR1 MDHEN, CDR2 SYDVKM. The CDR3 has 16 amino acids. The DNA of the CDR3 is TGTGCCAGCAGTTTGGAGACAGCTCTCACCTACAATGAGCAGTTCTTC. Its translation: CASSLETALTYNEQFF.

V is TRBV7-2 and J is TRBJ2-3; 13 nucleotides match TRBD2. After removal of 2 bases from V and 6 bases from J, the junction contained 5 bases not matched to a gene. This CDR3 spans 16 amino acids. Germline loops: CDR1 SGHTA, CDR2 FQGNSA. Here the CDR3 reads CASSLIGTSGADTQYF. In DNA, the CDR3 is TGTGCCAGCAGCTTAATCGGGACTAGCGGGGCCGATACGCAGTATTTT. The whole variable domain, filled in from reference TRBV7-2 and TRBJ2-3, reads GAGVSQSPSNKVTEKGKDVELRCDPISGHTALYWYRQSLGQGLEFLIYFQGNSAPDKSGLPSDRFSAERTGGSVSTLTIQRTQQEDSAVYLCASSLIGTSGADTQYFGPGTRLTVL.

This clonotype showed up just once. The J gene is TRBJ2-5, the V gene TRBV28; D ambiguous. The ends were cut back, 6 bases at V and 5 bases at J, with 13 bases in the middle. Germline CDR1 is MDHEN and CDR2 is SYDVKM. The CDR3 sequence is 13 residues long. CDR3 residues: CASRRPDRETQYF. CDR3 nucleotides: TGTGCCAGCAGGCGACCCGACCGGGAGACCCAGTACTTC.